Listed below are T cell receptor beta chains from one sample, sequenced in a study of cytomegalovirus exposure and HLA in healthy donors. Data came from immunoSEQ multiplex PCR; TCRdb stores just in-frame clones and leaves some out. The data show some 150,000 clones, about 76% seen once. The sequenced sample consisted of PBMCs. The receptor source for this set is a young man in good health and CMV-seropositive. Both conserved end residues are part of each CDR3. The order of the fields is J gene, D gene, clone size, V gene, CDR3 DNA, CDR3 protein. The D gene is left open where the match is weak. Rows give clone size only sometimes, using once, few, many, or a class for an expanded clone.

>TRBJ1-2|NA|NA|TRBV5-6
TGTGCCAGCAGCTTCTATGGATCGGAGCGACACTATGGCTACACCTTC
CASSFYGSERHYGYTF
>TRBJ1-2|TRBD1|few|TRBV19
TGTGCCAGTAGTATAGGGGACAGTGTGACCTATGGCTACACCTTC
CASSIGDSVTYGYTF
>TRBJ2-1|NA|once|TRBV15
TGTGCCACCAGCAGAGATCGAACAGGGTTCAATGAGCAGTTCTTC
CATSRDRTGFNEQFF
>TRBJ2-5|TRBD1|NA|TRBV7-9
TGTGCCAGCAACTCCCTCGGGACAGCCCATGAGGAGACCCAGTACTTC
CASNSLGTAHEETQYF
>TRBJ1-2|TRBD1|NA|TRBV10-3
TGTGCCATCAGTTCGTCAACAGGGGGCGGCTATGGCTACACCTTC
CAISSSTGGGYGYTF
>TRBJ2-3|TRBD1|NA|TRBV11-3
TGTGCCAGCAGCGCTCCGGGACAGGGCACAGATACGCAGTATTTT
CASSAPGQGTDTQYF
>TRBJ2-5|TRBD2|NA|TRBV29-1
TGCAGCGTTGAAGCGGTGTTAGCGGGGGTACCAACCCTGGGGACCCAGTACTTC
CSVEAVLAGVPTLGTQYF
>TRBJ1-1|TRBD1|NA|TRBV20-1
TGCAGTGCTTCAGGGGGCACTGAAGCTTTCTTT
CSASGGTEAFF
>TRBJ1-1|NA|NA|TRBV28
TGTGCCAGCACCAAGACAGAGATGAACACTGAAGCTTTCTTT
CASTKTEMNTEAFF
>TRBJ1-5|TRBD1|NA|TRBV25-1
TGTGCCAGCAGTGAACCGGGACAGGGGCAGCCCCAGCATTTT
CASSEPGQGQPQHF
>TRBJ2-1|TRBD2|NA|TRBV29-1
TGCAGTGGCCTGGGCGGGACTAGCAGCAGCTCCTACAATGAGCAGTTCTTC
CSGLGGTSSSSYNEQFF
>TRBJ2-1|NA|NA|TRBV2
TGTGCCAGCAGTGCGGGACTGAGCAATGAGCAGTTCTTC
CASSAGLSNEQFF
>TRBJ1-1|NA|NA|TRBV7-9
TGTGCCAGCAGCGGGGACATGGGCATGAACACTGAAGCTTTCTTT
CASSGDMGMNTEAFF
>TRBJ1-1|NA|few|TRBV18
TGTGCCAGCTCACCACCGATGGGGTCGTGGGGAGAGCGAACTGAAGCTTTCTTT
CASSPPMGSWGERTEAFF
>TRBJ2-7|TRBD1|NA|TRBV27
TGTGCCAGCAGTTTAGCCCCGGGACAGGTCTACGAGCAGTACTTC
CASSLAPGQVYEQYF
>TRBJ1-1|TRBD1|few|TRBV19
TGTGCCAGTAGTATAGATCTGACAGGGGTCCGAAACACTGAAGCTTTCTTT
CASSIDLTGVRNTEAFF
>TRBJ2-7|TRBD1|NA|TRBV6-5
TGTGCCAGCAGTTACCTCCGGGACAGGGTATCCTACGAGCAGTACTTC
CASSYLRDRVSYEQYF
>TRBJ1-1|NA|NA|TRBV18
TGTGCCAGCTCACCACAGAACAGGGTGAACACTGAAGCTTTCTTT
CASSPQNRVNTEAFF
>TRBJ2-7|TRBD2|few|TRBV5-6
TGTGCCAGCAGCTTTCTCATGCGGGAGGAGTACGAGCAGTACTTC
CASSFLMREEYEQYF
>TRBJ2-7|NA|NA|TRBV11-3
TGTGCCAGCAGCTTAGGAGGGGGAGAGCAGTACTTC
CASSLGGGEQYF
>TRBJ2-5|NA|NA|TRBV19
TGTGCCAGTAGTATAAATCATCGGGAGACCCAGTACTTC
CASSINHRETQYF
>TRBJ2-1|NA|NA|TRBV11-2
TGTGCCAGCAGCTTAAGTACAGGGAAGTTCTTC
CASSLSTGKFF
>TRBJ1-5|NA|few|TRBV28
TGTGCCAGCAGTGTCATGGTAGGGGGACCTAGCAATCAGCCCCAGCATTTT
CASSVMVGGPSNQPQHF
>TRBJ2-3|NA|NA|TRBV2
TGTGCCAGCAACGAAGACAGCTACACAGATACGCAGTATTTT
CASNEDSYTDTQYF
>TRBJ1-5|NA|NA|TRBV18
TGTGCCAGCTCGGGGGGGGCTGGGCAGCCCCAGCATTTT
CASSGGAGQPQHF
>TRBJ2-3|NA|NA|TRBV5-1
TGCGCCAGCAGCCCCAACCCCGTTGGGGCGCGGAGAGATACGCAGTATTTT
CASSPNPVGARRDTQYF
>TRBJ1-5|TRBD1|NA|TRBV7-3
TGTGCCAGCAGCCAAGGGGCAGGGGGGAACAATCAGCCCCAGCATTTT
CASSQGAGGNNQPQHF
>TRBJ1-4|NA|NA|TRBV6-6
TGTGCCAGCAGTCACGGGGGGGAGGGTGAAAAACTGTTTTTT
CASSHGGEGEKLFF
>TRBJ1-1|TRBD1|NA|TRBV30
TGTGCCTGGAGTGTAGGGGGCAGCTACACTGAAGCTTTCTTT
CAWSVGGSYTEAFF
>TRBJ1-5|NA|NA|TRBV19
TGTGCCAGTAGTTTTGGGGGCAGCAATCAGCCCCAGCATTTT
CASSFGGSNQPQHF
>TRBJ2-1|NA|NA|TRBV7-2
TGTGGAAGTGCCTCGAGCTCCTACAATGAGCAGTTCTTC
CGSASSSYNEQFF
>TRBJ2-1|NA|once|TRBV11-2
TGTGCCAGCAGCCCTCTGGTAAGCGGGCCTTACAATGAGCAGTTCTTC
CASSPLVSGPYNEQFF
>TRBJ1-3|NA|once|TRBV11-2
TGTGCCAGCAGCCTCTCTGGAAACACCATATATTTT
CASSLSGNTIYF